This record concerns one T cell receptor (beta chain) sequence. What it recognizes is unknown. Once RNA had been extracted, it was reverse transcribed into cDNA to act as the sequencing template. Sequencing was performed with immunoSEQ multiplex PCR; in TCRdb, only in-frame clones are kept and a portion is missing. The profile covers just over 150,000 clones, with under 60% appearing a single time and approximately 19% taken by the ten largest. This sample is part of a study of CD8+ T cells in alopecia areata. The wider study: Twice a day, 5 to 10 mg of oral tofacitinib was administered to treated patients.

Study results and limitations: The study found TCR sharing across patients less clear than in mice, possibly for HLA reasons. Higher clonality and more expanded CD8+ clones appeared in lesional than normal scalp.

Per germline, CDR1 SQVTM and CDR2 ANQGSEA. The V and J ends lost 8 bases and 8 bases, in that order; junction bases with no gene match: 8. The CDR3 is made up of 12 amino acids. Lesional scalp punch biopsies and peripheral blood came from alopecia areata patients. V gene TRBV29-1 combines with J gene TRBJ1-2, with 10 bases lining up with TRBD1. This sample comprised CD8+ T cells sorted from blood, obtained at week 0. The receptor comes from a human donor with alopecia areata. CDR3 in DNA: TGCAGCACCCCTGGACAGGGGGACGGCTACACCTTC. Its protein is CSTPGQGDGYTF.